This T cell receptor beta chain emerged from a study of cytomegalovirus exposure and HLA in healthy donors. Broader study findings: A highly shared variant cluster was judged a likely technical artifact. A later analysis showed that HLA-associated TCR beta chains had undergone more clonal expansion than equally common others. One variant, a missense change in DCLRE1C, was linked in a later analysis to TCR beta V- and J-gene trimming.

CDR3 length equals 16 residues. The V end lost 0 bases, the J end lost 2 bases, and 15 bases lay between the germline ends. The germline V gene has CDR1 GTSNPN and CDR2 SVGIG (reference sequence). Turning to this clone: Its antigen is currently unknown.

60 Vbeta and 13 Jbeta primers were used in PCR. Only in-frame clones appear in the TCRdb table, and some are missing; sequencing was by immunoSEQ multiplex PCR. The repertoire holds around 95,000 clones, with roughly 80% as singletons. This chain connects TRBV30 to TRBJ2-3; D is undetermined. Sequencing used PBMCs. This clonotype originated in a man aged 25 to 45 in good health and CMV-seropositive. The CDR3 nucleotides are TGTGCCTGGAGTGTACCCGTCTATCCGTACACAGATACGCAGTATTTT. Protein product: CAWSVPVYPYTDTQYF.